This T cell receptor beta chain is drawn from a study of cytomegalovirus exposure and HLA in healthy donors. Study findings and constraints: Researchers reported in a later analysis that common viral pathogens appeared linked to several top clusters. Later analysis demonstrated an association between a missense DCLRE1C variant and TCR beta V- and J-gene trimming.

Amplification used 60 Vbeta primers and 13 Jbeta primers. Generated by immunoSEQ multiplex PCR, the TCRdb table keeps only in-frame clones and is missing some. The sample lists under 250,000 clones, 75% to 85% occurring once. Trimming removed 4 bases at V and 7 bases at J, with 13 bases between. Per germline, CDR1 MDHEN and CDR2 SYDVKM. This CDR3 comprises 13 residues. Points on this clone: Its antigen is still unknown.

The clonotype was recovered from a woman aged 40-49 years in good health and CMV-seronegative. J is TRBJ1-2 and V is TRBV28; D not certain. Specimen: PBMCs. CDR3 amino acids: CASSSLVRGGYTF. The CDR3 nucleotides are TGTGCCAGCAGTTCCCTTGTAAGAGGTGGCTACACCTTC.